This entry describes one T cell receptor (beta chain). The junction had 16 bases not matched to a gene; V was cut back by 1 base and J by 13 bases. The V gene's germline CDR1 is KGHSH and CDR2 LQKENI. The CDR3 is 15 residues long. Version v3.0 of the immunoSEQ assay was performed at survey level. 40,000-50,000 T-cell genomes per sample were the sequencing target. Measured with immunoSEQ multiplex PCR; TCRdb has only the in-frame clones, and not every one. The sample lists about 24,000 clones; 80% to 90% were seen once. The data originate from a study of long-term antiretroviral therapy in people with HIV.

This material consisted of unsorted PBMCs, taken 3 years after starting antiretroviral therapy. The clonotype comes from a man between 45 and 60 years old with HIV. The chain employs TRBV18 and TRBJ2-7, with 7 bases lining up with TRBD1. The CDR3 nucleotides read TGTGCCAGCTCACCACGGGACAGATTTGGACCACAGTACTACTTC. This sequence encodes CASSPRDRFGPQYYF.